This entry is about one T cell receptor (beta chain). These data belong to a study of control samples from healthy donors and cancer patients. The CDR3 covers 14 residues. Deletions cut 6 bases from V and 5 bases from J, with 17 bases between. Per the germline V gene, CDR1 is SGHAT and CDR2 is FQNNGV. Using immunoSEQ multiplex PCR, the repertoire was profiled, and TCRdb retains in-frame clones only, with some absent. The table records tens of thousands of clones, about nine tenths of them present only once. The V call is TRBV11-2, the J call TRBJ2-7; a weak D match, TRBD2 (6 bases). Specimen: blood. This TCR was recovered from a man in his fifties or sixties in good health. The CDR3 nucleotides read TGTGCCAGCAGTCCGGAGGGTGGGGTCAACGAGCAGTACTTC. It translates to CASSPEGGVNEQYF.